The present T cell receptor beta chain was sequenced within a study of Ad26.COV2.S vaccination and SARS-CoV-2 variants. V dropped 4 bases and J dropped 2 bases, with 15 bases sitting between them. This CDR3 is built from 14 residues. Germline V CDR1 and CDR2: SQVTM, ANQGSEA. On this clone itself: Its antigen is undetermined.

The study's findings and limits: Total responses of T cells may have been underestimated by the analyses of TCR breadth and depth.

Clones were read by immunoSEQ multiplex PCR, and TCRdb kept only the in-frame ones, dropping some. The table records 430,000 or so clones, 80% to 95% of them present only once. Treatment defined: around 19 received Ad26.COV2.S at low or high dose, single or two shots; about 5 received placebo; per-sample allocation not given. Sampling occurred on day 63 after the first vaccine or placebo injection. This material consisted of peripheral blood, taken in a trial of Ad26.COV2.S vaccine versus placebo. The receptor was isolated from a person between 18 and 60 years old who received the Ad26.COV2.S COVID-19 vaccine or a placebo. The rearrangement uses TRBV29-1 and TRBJ2-7; D possibly corresponds to TRBD1 (7 bases). The CDR3: CSVGPGGLPYEQYF. Here the CDR3 DNA reads TGCAGCGTTGGGCCAGGGGGACTGCCCTACGAGCAGTACTTC.